Below, 2 T cell receptor beta chains from the same sample are listed, as sequenced in a study of blood T cell repertoires in COVID-19. Here immunoSEQ multiplex PCR was the method, and the copy in TCRdb shows in-frame clones only, minus some. The table includes 110,000 or so clones, more than 70% detected once. What was sequenced was peripheral blood. These receptors all stem from a woman between 65 and 79 years old who had recovered from COVID-19.

The chain employs TRBV7-2 and TRBJ1-5; possible D gene TRBD1, 5 bases. V was shortened by 5 bases and J by 5 bases, with 13 bases between the two germline ends. Germline CDR1 is SGHTA and CDR2 is FQGNSA. This CDR3 has 14 residues. CDR3 bases: TGTGCCAGCAGCCAAGGGACTTGGGATCAGCCCCAGCATTTT. Its translation is CASSQGTWDQPQHF.

V and J are TRBV5-1 and TRBJ2-1; D is unresolved. V was shortened by 5 bases and J by 5 bases, with 14 bases between the two germline ends. Germline loops: CDR1 SGHRS, CDR2 YFSETQ. The CDR3 runs 14 residues. The CDR3 bases are TGCGCCAGCAGTTTGATGGCCCCAAACAATGAGCAGTTCTTC. Its protein product is CASSLMAPNNEQFF.